This TCR beta chain was sequenced for a study of shared clonotypes between healthy human individuals. The table came from immunoSEQ multiplex PCR; TCRdb's copy has only in-frame clones and leaves some out. The table has over 800,000 clones, more than 85% seen once; the top ten hold nearly 25%. CDR3 length equals 15 residues. V lost 7 bases to trimming and J lost 0 bases, with 13 bases between them. Germline V gene sequence: CDR1 MDHEN, CDR2 SYDVKM. Naive CD8 isolation took CD45RO-negative cells positively selected for CCR7 and excluded terminally differentiated effector memory CD45RA+ cells. The chain has TRBV28 and TRBJ1-3; a possible D gene is TRBD1 (6 bases). The specimen was naive CD8+ T cells sorted from blood. The receptor's source is a man aged 25-40 years in good health. Written as DNA, the CDR3 is TGTGCCAGCAATCGTGGGGACATCTCTGGAAACACCATATATTTT. Its translation: CASNRGDISGNTIYF.